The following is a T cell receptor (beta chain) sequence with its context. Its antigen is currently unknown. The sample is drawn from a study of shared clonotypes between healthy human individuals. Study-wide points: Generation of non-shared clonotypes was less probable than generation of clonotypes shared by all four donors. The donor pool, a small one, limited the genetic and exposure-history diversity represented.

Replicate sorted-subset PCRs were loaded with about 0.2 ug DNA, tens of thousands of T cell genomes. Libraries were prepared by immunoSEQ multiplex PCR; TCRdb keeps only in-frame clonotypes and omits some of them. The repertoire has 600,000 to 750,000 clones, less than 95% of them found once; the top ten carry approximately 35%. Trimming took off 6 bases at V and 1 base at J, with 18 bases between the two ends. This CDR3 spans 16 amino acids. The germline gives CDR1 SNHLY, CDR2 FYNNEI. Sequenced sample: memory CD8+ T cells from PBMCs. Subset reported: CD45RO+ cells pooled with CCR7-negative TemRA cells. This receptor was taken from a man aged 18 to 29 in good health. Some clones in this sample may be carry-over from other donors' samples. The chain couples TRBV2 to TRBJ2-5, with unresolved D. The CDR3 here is CASRKRPDGFQETQYF. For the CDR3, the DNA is TGTGCCAGCAGGAAACGACCGGACGGTTTCCAAGAGACCCAGTACTTC.